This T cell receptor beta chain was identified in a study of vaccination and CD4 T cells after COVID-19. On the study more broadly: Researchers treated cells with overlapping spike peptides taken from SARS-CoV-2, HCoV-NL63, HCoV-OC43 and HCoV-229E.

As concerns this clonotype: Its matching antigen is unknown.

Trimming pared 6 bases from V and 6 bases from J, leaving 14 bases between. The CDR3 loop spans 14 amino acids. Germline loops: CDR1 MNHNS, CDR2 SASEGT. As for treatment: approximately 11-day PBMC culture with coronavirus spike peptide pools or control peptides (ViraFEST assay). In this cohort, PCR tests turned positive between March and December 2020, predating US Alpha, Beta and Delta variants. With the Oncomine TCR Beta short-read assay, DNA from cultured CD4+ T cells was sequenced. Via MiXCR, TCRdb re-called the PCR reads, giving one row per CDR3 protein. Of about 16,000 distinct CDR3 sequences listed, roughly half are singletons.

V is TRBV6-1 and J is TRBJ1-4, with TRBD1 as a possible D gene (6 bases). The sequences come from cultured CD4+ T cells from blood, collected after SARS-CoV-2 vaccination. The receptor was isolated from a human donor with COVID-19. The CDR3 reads CASRLQGPDEKLFF. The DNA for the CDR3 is TGTGCCAGCAGACTACAGGGTCCTGATGAAAAACTGTTTTTT.